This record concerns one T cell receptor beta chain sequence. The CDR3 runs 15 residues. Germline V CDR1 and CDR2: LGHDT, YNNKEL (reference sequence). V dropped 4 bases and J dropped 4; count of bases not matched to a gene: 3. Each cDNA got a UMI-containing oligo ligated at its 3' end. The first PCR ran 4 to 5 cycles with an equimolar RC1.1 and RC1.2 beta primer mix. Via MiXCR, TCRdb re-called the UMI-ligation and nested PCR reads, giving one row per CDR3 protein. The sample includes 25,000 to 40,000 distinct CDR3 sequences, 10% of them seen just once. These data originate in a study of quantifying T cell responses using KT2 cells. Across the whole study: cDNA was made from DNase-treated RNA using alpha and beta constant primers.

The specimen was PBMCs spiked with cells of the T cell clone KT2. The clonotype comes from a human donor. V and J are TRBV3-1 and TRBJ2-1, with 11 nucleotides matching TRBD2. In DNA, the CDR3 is TGTGCCAGCAGCCTTAGCGGGGGGGTATACAATGAGCAGTTCTTC. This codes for CASSLSGGVYNEQFF.